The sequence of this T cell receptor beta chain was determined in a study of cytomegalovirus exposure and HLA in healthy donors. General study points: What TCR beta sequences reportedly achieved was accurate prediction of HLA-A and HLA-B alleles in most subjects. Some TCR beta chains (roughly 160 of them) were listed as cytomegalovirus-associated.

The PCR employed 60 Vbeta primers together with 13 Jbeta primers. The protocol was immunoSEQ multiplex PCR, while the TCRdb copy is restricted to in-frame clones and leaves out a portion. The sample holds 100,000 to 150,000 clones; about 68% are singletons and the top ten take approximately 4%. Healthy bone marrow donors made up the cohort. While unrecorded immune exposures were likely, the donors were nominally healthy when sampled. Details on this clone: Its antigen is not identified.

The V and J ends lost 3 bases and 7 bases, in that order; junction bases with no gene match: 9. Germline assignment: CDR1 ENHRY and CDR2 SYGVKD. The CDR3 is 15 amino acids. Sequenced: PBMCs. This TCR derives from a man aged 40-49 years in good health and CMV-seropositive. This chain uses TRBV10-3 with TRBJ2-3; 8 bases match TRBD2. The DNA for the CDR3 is TGTGCCATCAGTGAACAAGCGGGGGCCCCAAATACGCAGTATTTT. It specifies CAISEQAGAPNTQYF.